The clone carrying this TCR beta chain was seen only a few times. Its antigen remains unidentified. This entry comes from a study of cytomegalovirus exposure and HLA in healthy donors. At the level of the study: The roughly 120 validation repertoires, a later analysis reported, used the same platform as the approximately 700 first-cohort repertoires. Whole-study results and caveats: Three CMV-associated chains proved CMV antigen-specific in vitro.

The V gene end was trimmed by 3 bases and the J gene end by 6 bases; junction bases not matched to a gene: 10. The CDR3 extends over 16 amino acids. CDR1 SGDLS and CDR2 YYNGEE come from the germline V gene. TCRdb keeps only in-frame clones here, not all; method: immunoSEQ multiplex PCR. This repertoire shows 150,000 to 200,000 clones, 86% found once; its top ten account for around 7.2%. This chain connects TRBV9 to TRBJ2-1, with TRBD1 matching 9 bases. The sequencing input was PBMCs. The clonotype comes from a man aged 30-40 years in good health and CMV-seropositive. CDR3: CASSEQGASTGNEQFF. In DNA form, the CDR3 reads TGTGCCAGCAGCGAACAGGGGGCCTCAACCGGCAATGAGCAGTTCTTC.